The clone carrying this T cell receptor (beta chain) was counted at least ten times. Its antigen is still unknown. The V segment lost 5 bases and the J segment 4 bases; nucleotides outside the gene matches: 4. CDR1 is SQVTM and CDR2 is ANQGSEA in the germline V gene. This CDR3 region has 12 residues. The data stem from a study of response to subunit inactivated influenza vaccine. Study outcomes and limitations: A suggestion made by the authors is that each seasonal influenza vaccination recruits few new T cells.

TCRdb itself ran the RT-PCR reads through MiXCR, one entry per CDR3 protein. The sample yields more than 450,000 distinct CDR3 sequences, less than 10% seen once. The input for sequencing was PBMCs from blood, taken around 25 months after vaccination. The source of this sequence is a man aged 50 to 69 who received an inactivated influenza vaccine. This chain uses TRBV29-1 with TRBJ1-2; 7 nucleotides agree with TRBD1. CDR3 coding DNA: TGCAGCGTTTGGGACAGTTTCTATGGCTACACCTTC. Encoded protein: CSVWDSFYGYTF. The whole variable domain, filled in from reference TRBV29-1 and TRBJ1-2, reads SAVISQKPSRDICQRGTSLTIQCQVDSQVTMMFWYRQQPGQSLTLIATANQGSEATYESGFVIDKFPISRPNLTFSTLTVSNMSPEDSSIYLCSVWDSFYGYTFGSGTRLTVV.